The present T cell receptor (beta chain) was sequenced within a study of T cell changes during pregnancy in multiple sclerosis. Assay used: immunoSEQ multiplex PCR; TCRdb lists only in-frame clones, some missing. The table records under 55,000 clones, over 80% of them present only once. V gave up 4 bases and J gave up 1 base; unmatched junction bases: 8. Germline V gene data show CDR1 as PRHDT and CDR2 as FYEKMQ (reference sequence). The CDR3 is made up of 16 amino acids. This clone was found once. The sequence was collected from a female donor with multiple sclerosis, enrolled in a pregnancy study. V and J are TRBV13 and TRBJ1-1; the match to TRBD1 covers 8 bases. The sequences come from CD8+ T cells from peripheral blood mononuclear cells, collected after pregnancy. This chain's CDR3 is CASSSGQGWGNTEAFF. The CDR3 coding sequence is TGTGCCAGCAGCTCCGGACAGGGTTGGGGGAACACTGAAGCTTTCTTT.